This record covers a single T cell receptor beta chain. The sample is drawn from a study of blood T cell repertoires in COVID-19. Overall study context: The United States, Italy and Spain provided the acute and convalescent COVID-19 samples.

As originally analysed: Amplification of reference gene primers was used by the study to estimate nucleated cell counts. Generated by immunoSEQ multiplex PCR, the TCRdb table keeps only in-frame clones and is missing some. V and J calls and clone size are as listed in that table; D and trimming were resolved from the DNA. The data show about 180,000 clones, about 85% seen once. Per the germline V gene, CDR1 is SNHLY and CDR2 is FYNNEI. The CDR3 extends over 15 amino acids. Trimming removed 6 bases from V and 8 bases from J, with 22 bases in between. This chain uses TRBV2 with TRBJ1-2; D gene unclear. This TCR derives from an elderly woman with acute or convalescent COVID-19. What was sequenced was peripheral blood. CDR3 DNA: TGTGCCAGCAGCGACCCTCAGGACTACTCCCGGGGCTACACCTTC. Its protein product is CASSDPQDYSRGYTF.